A single sample gave rise to the 18 T cell receptor beta chains below, sequenced in a study of blood T cell repertoires in COVID-19. Produced via immunoSEQ multiplex PCR; TCRdb's table is partial and in-frame only. The sample consists of around 16,000 clones, 82% of them appearing once. Sequencing input: peripheral blood. These receptors were collected from a man at least 80 years old with active or convalescent COVID-19.

The rearrangement uses TRBV9 and TRBJ1-1; 9 nucleotides match TRBD1. Germline assignment: CDR1 SGDLS and CDR2 YYNGEE. The V and J ends lost 4 bases and 3 bases, in that order; junction bases with no gene match: 4. This CDR3 region has 14 residues. Here the CDR3 DNA reads TGTGCCAGCAGCCCCGGGACAGGGTACACTGAAGCTTTCTTT. The encoded protein is CASSPGTGYTEAFF.

The chain links TRBV5-4 to TRBJ1-2; 11 bases map to TRBD1. V trimming: 4 bases; J trimming: 4 bases; junction bases outside the gene matches: 12. Germline V gene sequence: CDR1 SGHNT, CDR2 YYREEE (reference sequence). CDR3 size: 17 residues. The CDR3: CASSDPGTGGTVYGYTF. CDR3 nucleotide sequence: TGTGCCAGCAGCGACCCCGGGACAGGGGGTACGGTCTATGGCTACACCTTC. Looking up the rest from reference TRBV5-4 and TRBJ1-2 gives the full variable domain: ETGVTQSPTHLIKTRGQQVTLRCSSQSGHNTVSWYQQALGQGPQFIFQYYREEENGRGNFPPRFSGLQFPNYSSELNVNALELDDSALYLCASSDPGTGGTVYGYTFGSGTRLTVV.

The chain links TRBV7-2 to TRBJ2-7; possibly TRBD1 for D (6 bases). The length of the CDR3 is 14 residues. Deletions cut 0 bases from V and 7 bases from J, with 13 bases between. CDR1 is SGHTA, CDR2 FQGNSA, per germline. The chain's CDR3 is CASSLAGGQGEQYF. CDR3 DNA: TGTGCCAGCAGCTTAGCTGGCGGCCAGGGGGAGCAGTACTTC.

The chain has TRBV18 and TRBJ2-2; 9 bases fit TRBD1. Per germline, CDR1 KGHSH and CDR2 LQKENI. V gave up 3 bases and J gave up 6 bases; unmatched junction bases: 8. CDR3 size: 16 residues. In DNA, the CDR3 is TGTGCCAGCTCACCCCCCGGGACAGGGCGTCCCGGGGAGCTGTTTTTT. It codes for CASSPPGTGRPGELFF.

This CDR3 is CASSVEGGSGELFF. The CDR3 DNA is TGTGCCAGCAGCGTAGAAGGGGGAAGCGGGGAGCTGTTTTTT. The chain has TRBV9 and TRBJ2-2, with D maybe TRBD1 (6 bases). Trimming cost V 0 bases and J 7 bases, with 10 bases left between them. This CDR3 is built from 14 residues. Germline V gene lookup returns CDR1 SGDLS and CDR2 YYNGEE.

This clone was found a few times. At one of its ends the junction is not consistent with the germline gene, which may arise from a read error. The chain links TRBV3-1 (or the pseudogene TRBV3-2) to TRBJ2-1; 15 positions match TRBD2. Per germline, CDR1 LGHDT and CDR2 YNNKEL (reference sequence). This CDR3 region has 13 residues. The CDR3 region is CASSQGTSGGAIF. The CDR3 DNA sequence: TGTGCCAGCAGCCAAGGGACTAGCGGGGGGGCCATCTTC.

V and J are TRBV4-2 and TRBJ2-7; D remains unclear. The CDR3 has 16 residues. Germline V gene lookup returns CDR1 LGHNA and CDR2 YNFKEQ. V lost 0 bases, J lost 6 bases, and 18 bases lay in between. The CDR3 here is CASSQDYGVAPLEQYF. CDR3 DNA: TGTGCCAGCAGCCAAGATTACGGAGTAGCACCCCTCGAGCAGTACTTC.

This clone was counted only a few times. This chain links TRBV4-2 with TRBJ2-1; 8 bases are shared with TRBD2. Germline V gives CDR1 LGHNA, CDR2 YNFKEQ. The junction had 15 bases not matched to a gene; V was cut back by 1 base and J by 7 bases. The CDR3 extends over 18 amino acids. The CDR3 sequence: CASSQVSLAGSWGNEQFF. Written as DNA, the CDR3 is TGTGCCAGCAGCCAAGTTAGCCTAGCGGGTTCCTGGGGGAATGAGCAGTTCTTC.

The V gene is TRBV2, the J gene TRBJ1-1; D not resolved. The CDR3 extends over 16 amino acids. Germline V gene data show CDR1 as SNHLY and CDR2 as FYNNEI. Trimming shortened V by 3 bases and J by 5 bases, and 19 bases separated the two germline ends. CDR3 residues: CASSETSHPGWTEAFF. The CDR3 coding sequence is TGTGCCAGCAGTGAGACATCACACCCTGGGTGGACTGAAGCTTTCTTT.

The count of this clone is one. The chain uses TRBV6-1 and TRBJ1-2; no clear D. CDR1 is MNHNS and CDR2 is SASEGT in the germline V gene. The CDR3 consists of 13 residues. Trimming took off 2 bases at V and 1 base at J, with 5 bases between the two ends. CDR3 bases: TGTGCCAGCAGTGAATCGGGTAACTATGGCTACACCTTC. It codes for CASSESGNYGYTF.

This chain links TRBV11-2 with TRBJ1-4; 8 bases align to TRBD1. V was clipped by 5 bases and J by 8 bases; unmatched bases: 13. The germline V gene encodes CDR1 SGHAT and CDR2 FQNNGV. This CDR3 comprises 16 residues. The chain's CDR3 is CASSRTDRAVFEKLFF. The CDR3 region has the DNA TGTGCCAGCAGCAGGACGGACAGGGCTGTTTTCGAAAAACTGTTTTTT.

CDR3 residues: CASSQAQGSYGYTF. CDR3 in DNA: TGCGCCAGCAGCCAAGCGCAGGGATCATATGGCTACACCTTC. The gene calls are TRBV4-3 and TRBJ1-2; TRBD1 might be the D (5 bases). CDR3 length equals 14 residues. From germline, CDR1 is LGHNA and CDR2 YSLEER. Trimming cost V 1 base and J 5 bases, with 11 bases left between them.

This clone appeared a few times. This chain joins TRBV7-6 and TRBJ1-1, with D possibly being TRBD1 (5 bases). CDR1 and CDR2 from the germline V gene are SGHVS and FNYEAQ. V was cut by 6 bases and J by 0 bases, with 11 bases left in between. The CDR3 length is 14 residues. The CDR3: CASRTGGMNTEAFF. CDR3 bases: TGTGCCAGCAGAACGGGGGGAATGAACACTGAAGCTTTCTTT.

CDR3 loop: CASSLNRAVGAETQYF. In DNA, the CDR3 is TGTGCCAGCAGCTTAAACAGGGCAGTAGGTGCAGAGACCCAGTACTTC. The chain couples TRBV5-8 to TRBJ2-5, with D perhaps TRBD1 (6 bases). CDR3 length: 16 residues. Per germline, CDR1 SGHTS and CDR2 YDEGEE. V dropped 2 bases and J dropped 4 bases, with 18 bases sitting between them. Full variable domain (rest looked up from reference TRBV5-8 and TRBJ2-5): EAGVTQSPTHLIKTRGQQATLRCSPISGHTSVYWYQQALGLGLQFLLWYDEGEERNRGNFPPRFSGRQFPNYSSELNVNALELEDSALYLCASSLNRAVGAETQYFGPGTRLLVL.

The rearrangement uses TRBV5-6 and TRBJ1-6, with no clear D. This CDR3 is built from 17 residues. The V and J ends lost 5 bases and 5 bases respectively, with 20 bases between them. Germline assignment: CDR1 SGHDT and CDR2 YYEEEE. The CDR3 DNA is TGTGCCAGCAGGAGAAAGGAGAGGGCCTTTAATAATTCACCCCTCCACTTT. Residues: CASRRKERAFNNSPLHF.

The chain employs TRBV6-2 or TRBV6-3 and TRBJ2-3; no reliable D call. This CDR3 has 13 residues. Trimming removed 5 bases from V and 6 bases from J, with 12 bases in between. Germline V gene lookup returns CDR1 MNHEY and CDR2 SVGEGT. The CDR3 here is CASSTLARDTQYF. The CDR3 DNA sequence: TGTGCCAGCAGTACCCTTGCACGGGATACGCAGTATTTT.

This clone was observed a few times. This chain joins TRBV7-6 and TRBJ2-3; 9 nucleotides line up with TRBD1. Per the germline V gene, CDR1 is SGHVS and CDR2 is FNYEAQ. J gave up 0 bases and V 4 bases, and 2 bases lay outside the gene matches. The CDR3 has 15 amino acids. CDR3 nucleotide sequence: TGTGCCAGCAGCTCGGGACAGGGAAGCACAGATACGCAGTATTTT. Protein product: CASSSGQGSTDTQYF.

The V and J genes are TRBV2 and TRBJ1-2, with TRBD1 matching over 8 bases. Germline-derived CDR1 and CDR2 are SNHLY and FYNNEI. The CDR3 runs to 14 residues. J gave up 7 bases and V 4 bases, and 8 bases lay outside the gene matches. This CDR3 is CASSGRGRGGGYTF. CDR3 DNA sequence: TGTGCCAGCAGTGGCAGGGGGCGAGGAGGTGGCTACACCTTC.